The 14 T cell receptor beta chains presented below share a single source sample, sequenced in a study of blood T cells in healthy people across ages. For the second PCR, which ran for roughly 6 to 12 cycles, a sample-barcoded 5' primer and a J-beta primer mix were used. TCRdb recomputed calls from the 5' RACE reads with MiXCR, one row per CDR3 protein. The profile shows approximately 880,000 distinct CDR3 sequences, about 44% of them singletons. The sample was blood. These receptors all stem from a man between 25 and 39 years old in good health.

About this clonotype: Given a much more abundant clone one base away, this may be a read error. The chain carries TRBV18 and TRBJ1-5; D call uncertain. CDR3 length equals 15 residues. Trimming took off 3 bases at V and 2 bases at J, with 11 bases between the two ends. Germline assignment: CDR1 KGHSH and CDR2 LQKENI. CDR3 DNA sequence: TGTGCCAGCTCACCGATGGCGTCTCGCAATCAGCCCCAGCATTTT. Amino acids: CASSPMASRNQPQHF.

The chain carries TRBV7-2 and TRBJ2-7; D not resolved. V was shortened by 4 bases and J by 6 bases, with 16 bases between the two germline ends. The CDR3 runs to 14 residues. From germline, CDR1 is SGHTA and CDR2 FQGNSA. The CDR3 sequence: CASSSRPRNGEQYF. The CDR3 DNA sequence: TGTGCCAGCAGCTCCCGTCCCAGGAATGGCGAGCAGTACTTC.

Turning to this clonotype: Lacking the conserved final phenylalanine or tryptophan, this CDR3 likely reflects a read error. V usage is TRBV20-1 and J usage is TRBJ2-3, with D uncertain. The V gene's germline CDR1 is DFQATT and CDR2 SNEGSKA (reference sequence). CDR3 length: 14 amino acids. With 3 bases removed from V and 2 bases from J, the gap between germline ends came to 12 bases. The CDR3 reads CSASAALFTDTQYY. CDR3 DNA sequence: TGCAGTGCTAGCGCAGCGCTCTTCACAGATACGCAGTATTAT.

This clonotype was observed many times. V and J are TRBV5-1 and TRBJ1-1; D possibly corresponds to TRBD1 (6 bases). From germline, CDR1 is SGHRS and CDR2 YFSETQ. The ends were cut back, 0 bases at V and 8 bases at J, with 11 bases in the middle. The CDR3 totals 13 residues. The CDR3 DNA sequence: TGCGCCAGCAGCTTGGGAGCGGGGGGCGAAGCTTTCTTT. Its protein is CASSLGAGGEAFF. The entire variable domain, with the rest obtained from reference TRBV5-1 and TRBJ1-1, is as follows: KAGVTQTPRYLIKTRGQQVTLSCSPISGHRSVSWYQQTPGQGLQFLFEYFSETQRNKGNFPGRFSGRQFSNSRSEMNVSTLELGDSALYLCASSLGAGGEAFFGQGTRLTVV.

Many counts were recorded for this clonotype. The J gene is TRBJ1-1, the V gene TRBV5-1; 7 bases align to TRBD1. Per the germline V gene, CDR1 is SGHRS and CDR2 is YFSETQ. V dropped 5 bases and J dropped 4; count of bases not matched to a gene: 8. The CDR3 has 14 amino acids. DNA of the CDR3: TGCGCCAGCAGGGGTACAGGGGTCCTCACTGAAGCTTTCTTT. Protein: CASRGTGVLTEAFF. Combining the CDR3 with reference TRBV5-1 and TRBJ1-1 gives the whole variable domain KAGVTQTPRYLIKTRGQQVTLSCSPISGHRSVSWYQQTPGQGLQFLFEYFSETQRNKGNFPGRFSGRQFSNSRSEMNVSTLELGDSALYLCASRGTGVLTEAFFGQGTRLTVV.

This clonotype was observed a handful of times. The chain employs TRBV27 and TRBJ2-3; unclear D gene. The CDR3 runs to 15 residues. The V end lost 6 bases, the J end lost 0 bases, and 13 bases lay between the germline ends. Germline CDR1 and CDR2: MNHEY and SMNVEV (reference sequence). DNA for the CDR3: TGTGCCAGCAGGACGGTGCCATATAGCACAGATACGCAGTATTTT. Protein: CASRTVPYSTDTQYF.

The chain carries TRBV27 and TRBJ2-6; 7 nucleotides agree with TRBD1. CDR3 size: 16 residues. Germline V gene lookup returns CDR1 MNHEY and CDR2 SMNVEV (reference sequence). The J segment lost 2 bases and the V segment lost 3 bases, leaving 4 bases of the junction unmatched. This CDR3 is CASSFTDRAGANVLTF. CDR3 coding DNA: TGTGCCAGCAGTTTCACAGACAGGGCTGGGGCCAACGTCCTGACTTTC.

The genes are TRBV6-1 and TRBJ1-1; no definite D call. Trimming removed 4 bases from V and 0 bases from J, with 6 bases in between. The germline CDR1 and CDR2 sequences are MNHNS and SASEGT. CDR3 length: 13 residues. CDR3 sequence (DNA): TGTGCCAGCAGTGGATGGATGAACACTGAAGCTTTCTTT. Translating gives CASSGWMNTEAFF.

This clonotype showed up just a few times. The CDR3 spells CASRPGTAFNSPLHF. The CDR3 bases are TGTGCCAGCAGGCCAGGGACAGCCTTTAATTCACCCCTCCACTTT. V is TRBV27 and J is TRBJ1-6; 7 bases agree with TRBD1. CDR3 length: 15 residues. Trimming took 6 bases from V and 6 from J; bases not matched to a gene: 8. CDR1 is MNHEY and CDR2 is SMNVEV in the germline V gene (reference sequence).

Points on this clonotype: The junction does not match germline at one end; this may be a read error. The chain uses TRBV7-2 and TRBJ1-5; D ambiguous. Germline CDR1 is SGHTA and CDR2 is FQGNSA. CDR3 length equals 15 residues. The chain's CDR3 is CAGSASGGRNQPQHF. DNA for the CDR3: TGTGCCGGCAGCGCAAGCGGTGGGCGCAATCAGCCCCAGCATTTT.

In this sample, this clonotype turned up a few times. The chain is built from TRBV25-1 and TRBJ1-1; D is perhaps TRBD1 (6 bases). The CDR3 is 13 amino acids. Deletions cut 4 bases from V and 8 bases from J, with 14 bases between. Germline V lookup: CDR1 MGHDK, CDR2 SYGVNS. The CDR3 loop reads CASSGLSGHEAFF. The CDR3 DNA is TGTGCCAGCAGTGGACTATCGGGACACGAAGCTTTCTTT.

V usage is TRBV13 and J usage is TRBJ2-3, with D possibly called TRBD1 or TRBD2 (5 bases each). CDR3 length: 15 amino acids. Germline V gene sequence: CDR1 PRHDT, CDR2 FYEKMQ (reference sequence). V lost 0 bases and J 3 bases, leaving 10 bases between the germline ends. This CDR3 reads CASSLGGRTTDTQYF. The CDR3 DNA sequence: TGTGCCAGCAGCTTAGGGGGACGAACTACAGATACGCAGTATTTT. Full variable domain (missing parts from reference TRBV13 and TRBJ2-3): AAGVIQSPRHLIKEKRETATLKCYPIPRHDTVYWYQQGPGQDPQFLISFYEKMQSDKGSIPDRFSAQQFSDYHSELNMSSLELGDSALYFCASSLGGRTTDTQYFGPGTRLTVL.

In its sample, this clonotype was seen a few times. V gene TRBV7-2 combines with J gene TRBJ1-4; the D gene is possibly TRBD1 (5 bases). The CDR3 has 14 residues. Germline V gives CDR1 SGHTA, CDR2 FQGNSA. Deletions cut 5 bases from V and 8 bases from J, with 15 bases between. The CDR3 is CASSGAGEREKLFF. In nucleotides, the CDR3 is TGTGCCAGCAGCGGAGCGGGGGAGCGGGAAAAACTGTTTTTT. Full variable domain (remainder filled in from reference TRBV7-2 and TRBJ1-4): GAGVSQSPSNKVTEKGKDVELRCDPISGHTALYWYRQSLGQGLEFLIYFQGNSAPDKSGLPSDRFSAERTGGSVSTLTIQRTQQEDSAVYLCASSGAGEREKLFFGSGTQLSVL.

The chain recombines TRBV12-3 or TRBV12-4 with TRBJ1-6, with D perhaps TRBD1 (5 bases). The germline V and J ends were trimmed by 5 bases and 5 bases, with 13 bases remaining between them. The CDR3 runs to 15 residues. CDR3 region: CASSPDRMNNSPLHF. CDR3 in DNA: TGTGCCAGCAGTCCCGACAGAATGAATAATTCACCCCTCCACTTT.